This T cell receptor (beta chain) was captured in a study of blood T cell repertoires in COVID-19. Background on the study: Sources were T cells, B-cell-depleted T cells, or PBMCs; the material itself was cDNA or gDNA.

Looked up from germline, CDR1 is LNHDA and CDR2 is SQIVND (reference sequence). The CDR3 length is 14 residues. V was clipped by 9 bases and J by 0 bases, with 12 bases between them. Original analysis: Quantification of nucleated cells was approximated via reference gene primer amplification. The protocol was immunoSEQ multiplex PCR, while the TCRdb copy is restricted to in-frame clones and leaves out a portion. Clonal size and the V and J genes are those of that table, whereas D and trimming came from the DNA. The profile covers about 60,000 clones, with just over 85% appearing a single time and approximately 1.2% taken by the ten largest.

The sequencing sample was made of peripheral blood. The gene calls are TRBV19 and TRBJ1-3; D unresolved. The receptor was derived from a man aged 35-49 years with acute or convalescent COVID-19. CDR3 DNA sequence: TGTGCCAGCGCCAGATCCCACTCTGGAAACACCATATATTTT. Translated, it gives CASARSHSGNTIYF.